A selection of T cell receptor beta chains follows, all from one sample in a study of identical twins. TCRdb re-analysed the 5' RACE reads in MiXCR, keeping a single row per CDR3 protein. The sample includes some 660,000 distinct CDR3 sequences, under 9% of them seen just once. The data also belong to a second study, concerning yellow fever vaccine responses in identical twins.

Sequenced input: PBMCs. These receptors were collected from a woman between 18 and 29 years old in good health. Each CDR3 is given with its conserved first and last residue. The order of the fields is V gene, J gene, clone size, D gene, CDR3 protein, CDR3 DNA. A D gene is named only where the DNA matches it firmly. Rows may omit the clone size; those that give it use once, few, many or a size class.

TRBV4-1	TRBJ2-5	few	TRBD2	CASSQGGTSGSGETQYF	TGCGCCAGCAGCCAAGGTGGGACTAGCGGGAGCGGGGAGACCCAGTACTTC
TRBV20-1	TRBJ2-7	.	.	CSVTRVDEQYF	TGCAGTGTGACCAGAGTAGACGAGCAGTACTTC
TRBV7-8	TRBJ2-5	.	.	CASSFGPKETQYF	TGTGCCAGCAGCTTCGGGCCTAAAGAGACCCAGTACTTC
TRBV9	TRBJ2-1	.	TRBD2	CASSPQLAGNYNEQFF	TGTGCCAGCAGCCCTCAACTAGCGGGGAACTACAATGAGCAGTTCTTC
TRBV20-1	TRBJ2-5	.	.	CSAVGISETQYF	TGCAGTGCGGTTGGGATCTCGGAGACCCAGTACTTC
TRBV27	TRBJ2-7	few	.	CASSPSPGRYEQYF	TGTGCCAGCAGTCCCTCCCCGGGACGATACGAGCAGTACTTC
TRBV15	TRBJ1-5	many	TRBD1	CATSREKTGTGAGQPQHF	TGTGCCACCAGCAGAGAGAAAACCGGGACAGGGGCGGGGCAGCCCCAGCATTTT
TRBV7-8	TRBJ2-1	.	.	CASSGIGGSSYNEQFF	TGTGCCAGCAGCGGGATCGGCGGCAGCTCCTACAATGAGCAGTTCTTC
TRBV29-1	TRBJ2-7	.	TRBD1	CSGGTGEREQYF	TGCAGCGGTGGGACAGGGGAAAGGGAGCAGTACTTC
TRBV20-1	TRBJ2-3	many	.	CSAPIGVDTQYF	TGCAGTGCCCCCATTGGGGTAGATACGCAGTATTTT
TRBV27	TRBJ2-2	few	TRBD1	CASSLETGVTGELFF	TGTGCCAGCAGTTTGGAGACAGGGGTCACCGGGGAGCTGTTTTTT
TRBV29-1	TRBJ2-3	.	.	CSVEDRGRSIQYF	TGCAGCGTTGAAGATCGAGGGAGAAGCATTCAGTATTTT
TRBV15	TRBJ1-2	.	.	CATSRPGVYGYTF	TGTGCCACCAGCAGGCCGGGAGTCTATGGCTACACCTTC
TRBV28	TRBJ2-7	.	.	CASSSDGKSSYEQYF	TGTGCCAGCAGTTCAGACGGAAAAAGCTCCTACGAGCAGTACTTC
TRBV28	TRBJ2-2	.	.	CASSFPGTNTGELFF	TGTGCCAGCAGTTTTCCGGGGACGAACACCGGGGAGCTGTTTTTT
TRBV29-1	TRBJ2-1	few	.	CSVEPRDTSYNEQFF	TGCAGCGTTGAACCCCGGGACACCTCCTACAATGAGCAGTTCTTC
TRBV28	TRBJ2-7	many	.	CASSLRADYEQYF	TGTGCCAGCAGTTTAAGAGCGGACTACGAGCAGTACTTC
TRBV5-1	TRBJ1-1	many	.	CASSLGTGNTEAFF	TGTGCCAGCAGCTTAGGAACAGGGAACACTGAAGCTTTCTTT
TRBV7-9	TRBJ2-5	few	.	CASSDVKRLQETQYF	TGTGCCAGCAGCGATGTAAAGCGATTACAGGAGACCCAGTACTTC
TRBV3-1	TRBJ1-6	.	.	CASSQSYGGDDSPLHF	TGTGCCAGCAGCCAATCTTATGGCGGGGATGATTCACCCCTCCACTTT
TRBV6-1	TRBJ2-7	.	.	CASRDSGSHGQYF	TGTGCCAGCAGGGACAGCGGCTCGCATGGGCAGTACTTC
TRBV16	TRBJ1-2	.	.	CASSLFPFGTLRDGYTF	TGTGCCAGCAGCCTTTTTCCTTTCGGCACTCTAAGGGATGGCTACACCTTC
TRBV20-1	TRBJ2-3	few	TRBD1	CSASGGTGGTDTQYF	TGCAGTGCTAGTGGCGGGACAGGGGGCACAGATACGCAGTATTTT
TRBV29-1	TRBJ1-2	many	TRBD1	CSVFGQGDYGYTF	TGCAGCGTCTTCGGACAGGGGGACTATGGCTACACCTTC
TRBV7-9	TRBJ1-4	few	.	CAGTGINEKLFF	TGTGCCGGAACAGGGATCAATGAAAAACTGTTTTTT
TRBV2	TRBJ2-2	many	.	CASSLARVTGELFF	TGTGCCAGCAGTTTGGCTCGCGTCACCGGGGAGCTGTTTTTT
TRBV12-3/TRBV12-4	TRBJ2-1	many	TRBD2	CASSFLAGNNEQFF	TGTGCCAGCAGTTTTCTAGCGGGGAACAATGAGCAGTTCTTC
TRBV29-1	TRBJ2-1	.	.	CSVEDGAANEQFF	TGCAGCGTTGAAGATGGTGCGGCCAATGAGCAGTTCTTC
TRBV2	TRBJ1-1	few	.	CASSDTVRDPLTEAFF	TGTGCCAGCAGTGATACAGTCCGGGACCCACTCACTGAAGCTTTCTTT
TRBV9	TRBJ1-4	few	.	CASSVEMGGLGEKLFF	TGTGCCAGCAGCGTAGAAATGGGGGGGCTGGGTGAAAAACTGTTTTTT
TRBV20-1	TRBJ2-5	.	TRBD1	CSAQTWDRVGPETQYF	TGCAGTGCCCAAACATGGGACAGGGTGGGCCCAGAGACCCAGTACTTC
TRBV20-1	TRBJ2-3	.	.	CSARDRASPPDTQYF	TGCAGTGCTAGAGATCGCGCCTCGCCCCCAGATACGCAGTATTTT
TRBV10-3	TRBJ2-1	few	TRBD2	CAISVLAGGYNEQFF	TGTGCCATCAGTGTACTAGCGGGGGGTTACAATGAGCAGTTCTTC
TRBV28	TRBJ2-7	.	TRBD2	CAAGGRTSGIKQYF	TGTGCCGCAGGGGGTCGGACTAGCGGGATAAAGCAGTACTTC
TRBV29-1	TRBJ1-1	few	.	CSENRGWNTEAFF	TGCAGCGAAAACCGGGGCTGGAACACTGAAGCTTTCTTT
TRBV12-3/TRBV12-4	TRBJ1-6	many	.	CASSLENGFNSPLHF	TGTGCCAGCAGTTTAGAAAACGGTTTTAATTCACCCCTCCACTTT
TRBV6-5	TRBJ2-2	few	.	CASSYLAANTGELFF	TGTGCCAGCAGTTACCTGGCAGCGAACACCGGGGAGCTGTTTTTT
TRBV11-3	TRBJ2-7	.	.	CASSDTKSYEQYF	TGTGCCAGCAGCGATACAAAATCCTACGAGCAGTACTTC
TRBV6-2/TRBV6-3	TRBJ2-2	few	.	CASSYSRVAVNTGELFF	TGTGCCAGCAGTTACTCGAGGGTAGCGGTGAACACCGGGGAGCTGTTTTTT
TRBV19	TRBJ2-7	few	.	CASSTGDVSVYEQYF	TGTGCCAGTAGTACTGGGGACGTCTCCGTCTACGAGCAGTACTTC
TRBV14	TRBJ2-1	few	.	CASSHQAYNEQFF	TGTGCCAGCAGCCACCAGGCGTACAATGAGCAGTTCTTC
TRBV4-2	TRBJ2-1	few	TRBD2	CASSQPTSGSNEQFF	TGTGCCAGCAGCCAACCGACTAGCGGGAGCAATGAGCAGTTCTTC